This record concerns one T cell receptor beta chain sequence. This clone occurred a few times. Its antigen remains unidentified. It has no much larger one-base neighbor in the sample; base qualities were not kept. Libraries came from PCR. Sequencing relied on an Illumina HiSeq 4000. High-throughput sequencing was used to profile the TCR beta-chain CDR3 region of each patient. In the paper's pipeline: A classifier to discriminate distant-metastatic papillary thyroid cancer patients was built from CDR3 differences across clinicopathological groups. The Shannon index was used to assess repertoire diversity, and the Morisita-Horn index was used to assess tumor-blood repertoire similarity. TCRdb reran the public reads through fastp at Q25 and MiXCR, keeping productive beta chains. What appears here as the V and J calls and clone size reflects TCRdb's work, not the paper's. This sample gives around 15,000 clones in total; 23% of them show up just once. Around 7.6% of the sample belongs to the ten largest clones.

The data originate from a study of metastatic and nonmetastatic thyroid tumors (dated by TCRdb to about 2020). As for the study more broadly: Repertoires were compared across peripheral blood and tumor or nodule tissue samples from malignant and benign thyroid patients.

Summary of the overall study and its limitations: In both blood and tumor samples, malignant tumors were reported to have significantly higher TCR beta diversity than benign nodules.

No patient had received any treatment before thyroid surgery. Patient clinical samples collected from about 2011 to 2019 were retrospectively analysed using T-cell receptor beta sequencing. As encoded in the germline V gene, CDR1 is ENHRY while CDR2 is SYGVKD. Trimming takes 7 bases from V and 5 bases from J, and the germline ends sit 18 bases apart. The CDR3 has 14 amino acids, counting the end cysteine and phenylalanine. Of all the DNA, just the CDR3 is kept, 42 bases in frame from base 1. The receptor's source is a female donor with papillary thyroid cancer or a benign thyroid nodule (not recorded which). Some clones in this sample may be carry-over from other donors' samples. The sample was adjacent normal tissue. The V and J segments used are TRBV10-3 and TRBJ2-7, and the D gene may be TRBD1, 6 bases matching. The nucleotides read TGTGCCATCAAGTCTGGGACATCCCGGGACGAGCAGTACTTC. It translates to CAIKSGTSRDEQYF.